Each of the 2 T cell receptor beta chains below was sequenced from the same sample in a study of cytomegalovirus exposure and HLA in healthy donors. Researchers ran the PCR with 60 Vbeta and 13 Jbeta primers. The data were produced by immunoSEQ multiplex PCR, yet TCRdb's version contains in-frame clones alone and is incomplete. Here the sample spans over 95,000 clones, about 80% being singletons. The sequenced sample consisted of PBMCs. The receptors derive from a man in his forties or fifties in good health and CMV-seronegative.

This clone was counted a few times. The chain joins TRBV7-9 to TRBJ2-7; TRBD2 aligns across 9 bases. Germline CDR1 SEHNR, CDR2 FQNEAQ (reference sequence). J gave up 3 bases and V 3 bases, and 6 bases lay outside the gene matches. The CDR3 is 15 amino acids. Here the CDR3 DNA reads TGTGCCAGCAGCTTCACCGGACTAGCGTACTACGAGCAGTACTTC. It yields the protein CASSFTGLAYYEQYF.

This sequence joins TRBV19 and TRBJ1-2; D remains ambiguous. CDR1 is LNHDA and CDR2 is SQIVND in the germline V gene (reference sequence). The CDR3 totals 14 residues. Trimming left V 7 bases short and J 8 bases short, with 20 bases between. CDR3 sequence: CASTPQSAMRGYTF. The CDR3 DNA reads TGTGCCAGTACCCCCCAGTCGGCCATGAGGGGCTACACCTTC.